The source of this T cell receptor (beta chain) is a study of blood T cell repertoires in COVID-19. Study overall: Samples taken during acute and convalescent COVID-19 were collected in the United States, Italy and Spain. In each case, the material was cDNA or gDNA derived from T cells, B-cell-depleted T cells, or PBMCs.

This clone has just one count. Original analysis: By means of reference gene primer amplification, nucleated cell counts were estimated. Clones were sequenced by immunoSEQ multiplex PCR, and TCRdb holds only the in-frame ones, with some missing. The V and J calls and clone size are taken from that table; D and trimming were inferred from the DNA. The sample lists 59,000 or so clones, around 81% occurring once. Germline V lookup: CDR1 MNHEY, CDR2 SMNVEV (reference sequence). CDR3 size: 14 residues. Trimming removed 3 bases at V and 8 bases at J, with 16 bases between. The TCR was taken from a woman aged 80 or older with active or convalescent COVID-19. The V call is TRBV27, the J call TRBJ1-1, with a possible D match to TRBD1 (6 bases). Sequencing was done on a sample of peripheral blood. This CDR3 reads CASSFRDTFGEAFF. In DNA, the CDR3 is TGTGCCAGCAGTTTTAGGGACACCTTCGGGGAAGCTTTCTTT.